Here is one T cell receptor beta chain with its context. The data derive from a study of blood T cells in healthy people across ages. Total RNA, at least 5.5 micrograms per sample, came from PBMCs. Together with a sample-barcoded 5' primer, a J-beta primer mix was included in a second PCR lasting 7 to 11 cycles. TCRdb re-derived calls from the 5' RACE reads in MiXCR, one entry per CDR3 protein. There are fewer than 800,000 distinct CDR3 sequences in the sample; around 21% occur only once, and 3% to 4% lies in the top ten. The receptor was isolated from a man between 65 and 80 years old in good health. The sequenced material came from blood.

The CDR3 spells CSARDPSGRRDNEQFF. The CDR3 nucleotides are TGCAGTGCTAGAGACCCTAGCGGGAGAAGAGACAATGAGCAGTTCTTC. The chain is built from TRBV20-1 and TRBJ2-1; 10 nucleotides agree with TRBD2. The CDR3 runs 16 residues. V lost 0 bases and J lost 5; bases outside the gene matches: 7. Germline V gene sequence: CDR1 DFQATT, CDR2 SNEGSKA (reference sequence).